This section outlines one T cell receptor beta chain sequence together with its context. What antigen it recognizes has not been identified. No much larger clonotype is one base removed from it; base qualities were not supplied. The cohort comprised 550 to 700 healthy bone marrow donors. At the time of sampling, every cohort member was nominally healthy, though immune exposures that went unrecorded were likely present. The donor tested CMV seropositive, placing the donor among the 290 or so seropositive members of the cohort. A peripheral blood sample was collected from each donor, and TCR beta sequencing was performed on peripheral blood mononuclear cells. Genomic DNA extraction from the blood cell samples was performed with the Qiagen DNeasy Blood Extraction Kit. Library construction relied on the immunoSEQ multiplex PCR assay. For the multiplex PCR, a mixture combining 60 forward primers for TCR Vbeta segments and 13 reverse primers for TCR Jbeta segments was used. The CDR3 region of rearranged TCR beta genes was amplified from genomic DNA with a multiplex PCR assay. The amplified TCR beta libraries were sequenced on the Illumina HiSeq System as 87-base-pair reads. The published analysis was carried out like this. In a later analysis, tens of millions of unique TCR beta chains were counted across the roughly 610 repertoires, and around 10 million of these chains were shared by at least two donors. A nearest-neighbor algorithm error-corrected the raw reads and collapsed the reads into unique sequences, merging closely related sequences to remove PCR and sequencing errors. V, D and J gene segments were assigned by aligning CDR3 sequences to IMGT reference sequences. For a sequence to be retained, a match of at least six nucleotides was required to both a V gene segment and a J gene segment. A rearrangement was called productive if the CDR3 had no stop codons and remained in frame with V and J, and every other rearrangement was called non-productive. CDR3 was defined by IMGT convention, running from the second conserved V-encoded cysteine to the conserved J-encoded phenylalanine. The earlier analysis of a few hundred of the donors excluded any sequence lacking an unambiguous match to a single V gene segment. In an earlier analysis of more than 500 of the donors, a V segment was called functional when productive rearrangements were above 56.7%, and segregating when the standard deviation between donors exceeded 5%. A statistical classification framework was developed to diagnose cytomegalovirus status using the catalog of TCR beta chain sequences. V and J gene assignment, in a later analysis, came from comparing TCR nucleotide sequences with IMGT/GENE-DB human TR gene sequences. A later analysis assigned CDR3 sequences and most-parsimonious VDJ recombination scenarios with the TCRdist pipeline. A later analysis defined each TCR beta chain by its CDR3 amino acid sequence plus V-gene family, and excluded reads lacking a unique V-gene family. In a later analysis, 450 to 600 highly shared, low-generation-probability nucleotide sequences were removed to address suspected cross-contamination and a sequencing artifact. In a later analysis, a clonal expansion index was calculated for each public chain from normalized within-repertoire ranks of inferred template counts. In a later analysis, generation probabilities were computed with a VDJ recombination model fitted to out-of-frame rearrangements, and the resulting probabilities were checked against IGoR. In a later analysis, TCR-TCR, TCR-HLA and TCR-CMV co-occurrence was scored with hypergeometric tests, and a repertoire-size bias correction was applied to TCR pairs. False discovery rates were estimated in a later analysis by permuting HLA or CMV assignments 20 times. In a later analysis, co-occurring TCRs were grouped with DBSCAN, and TCRdist sequence similarity was added when clustering was performed within HLA-allele-positive subsets. Co-occurrence clustering excluded repertoires with fewer than 30,000 or more than 120,000 public chains, plus five with anomalous nucleotide sharing. TCRdb took over this immuneACCESS table, retaining in-frame rearrangements with V and J assigned. Such tables are incomplete; in checked studies, under half of the missing clones stem from an unresolved V gene, and the remainder is unexplained. V, J and clone size are those of that table, while D and trimming were read from the DNA. Counted in this sample were over 150,000 clones; roughly 77% of them appeared once. Around 2.1% of the sample rests with the top ten.

The sample comes from a study of cytomegalovirus exposure and HLA in healthy donors (dated by TCRdb to 2016 to 2017). Some background on the complete study: An earlier analysis of a few hundred of the donors reported roughly 300 Gb of sequence data and some 110 million unique TCR beta sequences obtained from about 200 million T cells. Genome-wide SNP genotypes for about 65% of the 666 donors were used in a later genetic analysis, which treated that subset as a discovery cohort. Rather than using new phenotypic data, the later analysis identified candidate immune exposures from TCR beta sequences and from how often those sequences occurred across donors. Besides the first cohort of some 670 subjects, a separate validation cohort made up of over 100 different subjects was used. The T cell repertoires of roughly 660 subjects were profiled by immunosequencing and related to cytomegalovirus serostatus. The number of donors typed differed by locus, with about 629-630 for A, B, C, DRB1 and DQB1, roughly 520 for DQA1, 600 to 610 for DPA1, and 450 to 480 for DPB1. The study aimed to test whether signatures of past pathogen exposure could be identified by cataloging public T cell receptors. All discovery cohort repertoires had been generated using a single sequencing platform. An early release covering roughly 640 HLA-typed donors comprised approximately 300 gigabases of sequencing data and tens of millions of unique TCR sequences. In an earlier analysis of roughly 580 of the donors, high-throughput TCR beta sequencing was used to judge whether each TCR beta V gene segment behaved as functional or pseudogenic. On average, around 240,000 unique TCR beta nucleotide sequences were sequenced per donor among more than 350 genotyped donors of the cohort, with 15% to 20% of those sequences being non-productive. Because of strong linkage in the cohort, roughly five DR-DQ haplotypes were treated as single units for association and clustering. In a later analysis, previously published TCR beta repertoires from fewer than 750 donors were re-analyzed and high-resolution HLA genotyping was added so that TCR occurrence patterns could be studied. Of the 300 to 500 genotyped donors, less than 85% were placed in the genetic ancestry cluster associated with self-reported Caucasian donors. Alongside the repertoire data, information on donor age, sex, ethnicity and CMV serostatus was compiled. HLA typing included class I and class II loci at four-digit resolution. High-throughput TCR immunosequencing, statistical association of individual TCRs with disease status, and machine learning were combined to predict cytomegalovirus infection status. Here is what the overall study found, with its caveats: Because some donors lacked HLA typing at each locus, the association tests relied only on the typed subset. According to a later analysis, most CMV-associated TCR beta chains appeared to be HLA-restricted, and the HLA associations seemed to be driven largely by CMV exposure. A further reported finding was that TCR beta sequences accurately predicted the HLA-A and HLA-B alleles for most subjects in the first cohort. Because counts were too low, roughly 18 rarely observed V segments, including chromosome 9 orphons, were left out of the earlier analysis of several hundred of the donors. A later analysis associated about 17,000 TCR beta sequences with specific HLA alleles at a false discovery rate of 0.05. An earlier analysis of 587 of the donors showed that most TCR beta V segments appeared in productive rearrangements either about 87% or about 30% of the time, which broadly matched IMGT annotations. The 87-base-pair reads could not distinguish some IMGT-functional V segments, including TRBV6-2 and TRBV6-3, so those segments were excluded. When HLA alleles, especially DR and DQ, strongly co-occurred, TCR associations were difficult to assign to individual alleles. The authors suggested that the approach could potentially be generalized to other disease states and immunological phenotypes. Sequencing depth was assumed to be roughly uniform across donors in the presence/absence analyses, though that assumption may not hold. V-gene and J-gene trimming of TCR beta chains was associated with a missense DCLRE1C variant in a later genetic analysis, and the association was replicated in an independent cohort. In a later analysis, several top co-occurrence clusters were reported to appear linked to parvovirus B19, influenza, CMV and Epstein-Barr virus. Across donors, most TCR sequences were observed very rarely, whereas some public TCRs were present in many individuals. A later analysis found that HLA-associated TCR beta chains were more clonally expanded and had lower generation probabilities than equally common non-associated chains. CMV serostatus was the only immune exposure information available for the cohort. Cytomegalovirus status was reported to be diagnosed by the classifier with high specificity and sensitivity in both the original and validation cohorts. In a later genetic analysis, fewer N-insertions in productive TCRs were reported among donors in an Asian-associated ancestry cluster than the 666-donor mean. Linkage disequilibrium might explain the correlated functional status among segregating V segments, but an unknown experimental factor could not be excluded. Only TCR beta chains were sequenced in this cohort, and the absence of alpha or paired-chain data limited detectable features. In a later analysis, TCR association rates were found to vary across HLA loci, with the most associated TCRs seen for DRB1 alleles and the fewest for HLA-C alleles. A cluster of highly shared sequence variants was judged likely to be a technical artifact of the sequencing pipeline. Three of the identified cytomegalovirus-associated TCR beta chains were confirmed in vitro to be specific for cytomegalovirus antigens. The study gave a list of 150 to 200 TCR beta chains associated with cytomegalovirus.

Trimming removed 0 bases from V and 3 bases from J, leaving 13 bases between the germline ends. The CDR3, cysteine through phenylalanine, is 16 amino acids long. Only the CDR3 region is kept as DNA, spanning 48 bases read in frame from base 1. As encoded in the germline V gene, CDR1 is MNHEY while CDR2 is SVGAGI. Sequenced sample: PBMCs. The rearrangement joined TRBV6-5 to TRBJ2-3, with TRBD2 as a weak D call on 5 bases. The clonotype was recovered from a man aged 50 to 59 in good health and CMV-seropositive. Here is the DNA: TGTGCCAGCAGTTACTCGAGTCTAGCAGAGACAGATACGCAGTATTTT. This gives the protein CASSYSSLAETDTQYF.